One sample yielded the 20 T cell receptor beta chains listed below, sequenced in a study of blood T cell repertoires in COVID-19 (dated by TCRdb to 2020 to 2021). Library preparation was by the immunoSEQ multiplex PCR assay. The table was pulled from immuneACCESS by TCRdb, which kept in-frame rearrangements only. Such tables lose some clones; where checked, under half of the loss comes from unresolved V genes, and the rest has no known cause. The sample data list a few hundred thousand clones, and 70% to 90% of these were observed just once. The ten biggest clones cover 1% to 1.5% of the sample. Sequencing was carried out using PBMCs or T cells enriched from blood (not recorded which). The receptors here all came from a woman aged 40 to 50 with acute COVID-19.

The chain links TRBV4-3 to TRBJ2-1; D perhaps matches TRBD2 (6 bases). V was pared by 0 bases and J by 5 bases, with 20 bases between. The germline gives CDR1 LGHNA, CDR2 YSLEER. The length of the CDR3 is 18 residues. CDR3: CASSQDSPGRERNNEQFF. The CDR3 DNA reads TGCGCCAGCAGCCAAGATAGTCCGGGTCGGGAGAGGAACAATGAGCAGTTCTTC.

V usage is TRBV5-1 and J usage is TRBJ1-4; D is perhaps TRBD1 (6 bases). The V and J ends lost 5 bases and 7 bases respectively, with 27 bases between them. The CDR3 has 18 amino acids. Germline V gives CDR1 SGHRS, CDR2 YFSETQ. Here the CDR3 DNA reads TGCGCCAGCAGACTAACAGGGACCGCTTTCGGGTCCGGTGAAAAACTGTTTTTT. Amino acids: CASRLTGTAFGSGEKLFF.

The rearrangement joins TRBV7-9 to TRBJ2-1; D is uncertain. The V and J ends lost 2 bases and 7 bases respectively, with 9 bases between them. Per the germline V gene, CDR1 is SEHNR and CDR2 is FQNEAQ (reference sequence). This CDR3 is 13 amino acids long. The chain's CDR3 is CASSLRRINEQFF. The CDR3, as DNA: TGTGCCAGCAGCTTAAGGAGAATTAATGAGCAGTTCTTC.

The rearrangement joins TRBV7-8 to TRBJ2-1; TRBD2 agrees at 12 bases. This CDR3 is built from 17 residues. The junction had 8 bases not matched to a gene; V was cut back by 7 bases and J by 1 base. The germline V gene has CDR1 SGHVS and CDR2 FQNEAQ. The CDR3 here is CASNRLAGVVSYNEQFF. For the CDR3, the DNA is TGTGCCAGCAACCGACTAGCGGGAGTGGTATCCTACAATGAGCAGTTCTTC.

The chain combines TRBV7-9 with TRBJ1-4; D unresolved. Germline V gives CDR1 SEHNR, CDR2 FQNEAQ (reference sequence). Trimming took off 5 bases at V and 6 bases at J, with 7 bases between the two ends. The CDR3 is 12 amino acids. The CDR3 nucleotides read TGTGCCAGCAGCCCTAGACATGAAAAACTGTTTTTT. It encodes CASSPRHEKLFF.

For the CDR3, the DNA is TGTGCCATCAGTGAGTCCCCGGGGTACGAGCAGTACGTC. It specifies CAISESPGYEQYV. The chain is built from TRBV10-3 and TRBJ2-7, with D perhaps matching TRBD2 (5 bases). Germline CDR1 and CDR2: ENHRY and SYGVKD. The V end was cut by 0 bases, the J end by 4 bases, with 7 bases between. The CDR3 contains 13 residues.

This clone was detected only once. The V call is TRBV9, the J call TRBJ2-1; D is undetermined. Germline V lookup: CDR1 SGDLS, CDR2 YYNGEE. Trimming shortened V by 1 base and J by 0 bases, and 14 bases separated the two germline ends. The CDR3 runs to 17 residues. The CDR3 sequence is CASSVSLQAPSYNEQFF. CDR3 nucleotide sequence: TGTGCCAGCAGCGTATCCCTCCAGGCCCCCTCCTACAATGAGCAGTTCTTC.

The chain recombines TRBV30 with TRBJ2-1, with TRBD2 matching 14 bases. Germline CDR1 and CDR2: GTSNPN and SVGIG (reference sequence). V shed 2 bases, J shed 8 bases, and the junction held 11 bases outside the gene matches. The CDR3 runs 17 residues. The CDR3 sequence is CAWSSGLAGETGDEQFF. The CDR3 coding sequence is TGTGCCTGGAGTTCGGGACTAGCGGGAGAAACGGGCGATGAGCAGTTCTTC.

This clone was counted a few times. This chain links TRBV28 with TRBJ1-4; unclear D gene. There are 15 residues in the CDR3. Trimming removed 5 bases at V and 5 bases at J, with 15 bases between. The germline V gene has CDR1 MDHEN and CDR2 SYDVKM. The CDR3 DNA reads TGTGCCAGCAGTCCCCCCCCCTACCCCAATGAAAAACTGTTTTTT. Its translation: CASSPPPYPNEKLFF.

This rearrangement joins TRBV28 to TRBJ1-3; no firm D call. Germline lookup yields CDR1 MDHEN and CDR2 SYDVKM. This CDR3 spans 14 amino acids. Trimming pared 3 bases from V and 2 bases from J, leaving 8 bases between. CDR3 sequence (DNA): TGTGCCAGCAGTTTGGGCCAGACTGGAAACACCATATATTTT. It codes for CASSLGQTGNTIYF.

V gene TRBV19 combines with J gene TRBJ1-5, with 8 bases fitting TRBD1. The germline V gene encodes CDR1 LNHDA and CDR2 SQIVND (reference sequence). With 5 bases clipped from V and 11 bases from J, the junction kept 11 bases outside the gene matches. This CDR3 comprises 14 residues. For the CDR3, the DNA is TGTGCCAGTAGTCCTGACAGGGGAAGACCTTCCCAGCATTTT. It yields the protein CASSPDRGRPSQHF. Full variable domain (remainder filled in from reference TRBV19 and TRBJ1-5): DGGITQSPKYLFRKEGQNVTLSCEQNLNHDAMYWYRQDPGQGLRLIYYSQIVNDFQKGDIAEGYSVSREKKESFPLTVTSAQKNPTAFYLCASSPDRGRPSQHFGDGTRLSIL.

The V call is TRBV5-4, the J call TRBJ2-7; 13 nucleotides match TRBD2. This CDR3 spans 16 amino acids. Germline-derived CDR1 and CDR2 are SGHNT and YYREEE (reference sequence). V shed 4 bases and J 4 bases; nucleotides not matched to a gene: 8. CDR3 sequence: CASSPAGTSGAYEQYF. CDR3 coding DNA: TGTGCCAGCAGCCCCGCCGGGACTAGCGGGGCTTACGAGCAGTACTTC.

The gene calls are TRBV19 and TRBJ2-2; D might be TRBD2 (6 bases). Trimming removed 9 bases at V and 6 bases at J, with 17 bases between. The CDR3 is 14 residues long. The germline V gene encodes CDR1 LNHDA and CDR2 SQIVND (reference sequence). Written as DNA, the CDR3 is TGTGCCAGCATTAGGGGCGGGGTCCCCGGGGAGCTGTTTTTT. Residues: CASIRGGVPGELFF.

The rearrangement joins TRBV6-2 or TRBV6-3 to TRBJ2-3, with TRBD2 matching 14 bases. CDR1 is MNHEY, CDR2 SVGEGT, per germline. V was clipped by 6 bases and J by 7 bases; unmatched bases: 6. CDR3 length: 15 residues. In nucleotides, the CDR3 is TGTGCCAGCAGCGACGGACTAGCGGGAGGCTATACGCAGTATTTT. Translated: CASSDGLAGGYTQYF.

The sample holds a few counts of this clone. J is TRBJ2-7 and V is TRBV7-2; D ambiguous. Looked up from germline, CDR1 is SGHTA and CDR2 is FQGNSA. CDR3 length: 15 residues. The V and J ends lost 1 base and 5 bases respectively, with 15 bases between them. The CDR3 loop is CASSLVGTLGHEQYF. The DNA of the CDR3 is TGTGCCAGCAGCTTAGTGGGTACGCTAGGCCACGAGCAGTACTTC.

The chain links TRBV14 to TRBJ2-3; D unresolved. V lost 1 base to trimming and J lost 9 bases, with 20 bases between them. The CDR3 has 16 amino acids. Germline V gives CDR1 SGHDN, CDR2 FVKESK. The CDR3 region has the DNA TGTGCCAGCAGCCAAGGAGGCGCGAATCTACCCAGAACGCAGTATTTT. Protein sequence: CASSQGGANLPRTQYF.

V and J are TRBV20-1 and TRBJ2-1; D is perhaps TRBD2 (5 bases). The CDR3 runs 14 residues. The V gene's germline CDR1 is DFQATT and CDR2 SNEGSKA (reference sequence). Between the trimmed V and J ends, which lost 3 bases and 5 bases, there was a span of 14 bases. Here the CDR3 DNA reads TGCAGTGCTAGTCGGGGAAACCAGGACAATGAGCAGTTCTTC. Residues: CSASRGNQDNEQFF.

This chain connects TRBV7-9 to TRBJ2-1; D may be TRBD1 (8 bases). This CDR3 has 16 amino acids. Germline values: CDR1 SEHNR, CDR2 FQNEAQ (reference sequence). V was shortened by 5 bases and J by 4 bases, with 18 bases between the two germline ends. The DNA for the CDR3 is TGTGCCAGCAGCCCCAGGGGGCGGGGGAGATACAATGAGCAGTTCTTC. It is translated as CASSPRGRGRYNEQFF.

The chain employs TRBV28 and TRBJ2-7; 9 nucleotides line up with TRBD2. Per germline, CDR1 MDHEN and CDR2 SYDVKM. After removal of 7 bases from V and 10 bases from J, the junction contained 14 bases not matched to a gene. The CDR3 covers 14 residues. The CDR3 protein is CASKVAGGPQFQYF. The CDR3 DNA follows: TGTGCCAGCAAGGTTGCGGGAGGGCCGCAGTTCCAGTACTTC.

The chain links TRBV7-2 to TRBJ2-1; no firm D call. The CDR3 spans 11 residues. Germline CDR1 and CDR2: SGHTA and FQGNSA. Trimming cost V 2 bases and J 10 bases, with 6 bases left between them. The CDR3 is CASSLTAEQFF. The CDR3 nucleotides read TGTGCCAGCAGCTTAACAGCCGAGCAGTTCTTC.